Described below is a single T cell receptor (beta chain) sequence and its context. Its antigen is undetermined. Some clones are missing from TCRdb's copy, which holds only in-frame ones; the method was immunoSEQ multiplex PCR. The sample lists around 130,000 clones; roughly nine tenths were seen once. These data are taken from a study of T cell responses to AZD1222 COVID-19 vaccine. Overall study results and limits: Repertoires in all cases were sampled only once the peak T cell response had passed. Spike-specific TCR breadth and depth were elevated following two AZD1222 doses.

Both about-4-week and about-12-week second-dose recipients were combined. The sequence was collected from an adult who received the AZD1222 COVID-19 vaccine. Sample: peripheral blood, taken 28 days after the second AZD1222 dose.

The chain's CDR3 is CASSQGWTDSNQPQHF. CDR3 in DNA: TGTGCCAGCAGCCAAGGGTGGACAGATAGCAATCAGCCCCAGCATTTT. J is TRBJ1-5 and V is TRBV3-1 (or the pseudogene TRBV3-2), with D possibly TRBD1 on 6 matching bases. Germline-derived CDR1 and CDR2 are LGHDT and YNNKEL (reference sequence). The CDR3 length is 16 residues. V lost 1 base and J lost 0, with 10 bases in between.